One sample yielded the 10 T cell receptor beta chains listed below, sequenced in a study of preoperative IRX-2 immunotherapy in early breast cancer. The treatment is: preoperative locoregional IRX-2 cytokine immunotherapy. Produced via immunoSEQ multiplex PCR; TCRdb's table is partial and in-frame only. The data hold around 25,000 clones, with roughly 95% observed a single time. The material sequenced was tumor tissue, taken after IRX-2 immunotherapy. The receptors shown here come from a human donor with breast cancer.

The chain is built from TRBV27 and TRBJ1-5; D is uncertain. Germline values: CDR1 MNHEY, CDR2 SMNVEV (reference sequence). V was pared by 4 bases and J by 7 bases, with 11 bases between. CDR3 size: 13 residues. CDR3 bases: TGTGCCAGCAGTTATTATTGGGGACAGCCCCAGCATTTT. Protein: CASSYYWGQPQHF.

This clone was recorded once. The rearrangement uses TRBV7-8 and TRBJ1-2; a weak D match, TRBD1 (6 bases). CDR1 is SGHVS and CDR2 is FQNEAQ in the germline V gene. The V and J ends lost 2 bases and 6 bases respectively, with 10 bases between them. The CDR3 runs to 13 residues. CDR3 residues: CASSLTGLDGYTF. The CDR3, as DNA: TGTGCCAGCAGCTTAACAGGGTTGGATGGCTACACCTTC.

V gene TRBV5-6 combines with J gene TRBJ1-2; D ambiguous. CDR1 is SGHDT and CDR2 is YYEEEE in the germline V gene. Trimming pared 1 base from V and 10 bases from J, leaving 11 bases between. The CDR3 runs to 12 residues. The CDR3 nucleotides are TGTGCCAGCAGCTTGTCGTTGGGAGACTACACCTTC. As protein: CASSLSLGDYTF.

This sequence joins TRBV18 and TRBJ1-2, with 8 bases that match TRBD1. V shed 3 bases, J shed 1 base, and the junction held 13 bases outside the gene matches. From germline, CDR1 is KGHSH and CDR2 LQKENI. The CDR3 spans 18 residues. The CDR3 is CASSPSLGTGEFNYGYTF. The CDR3, as DNA: TGTGCCAGCTCACCCTCACTTGGGACAGGCGAATTTAACTATGGCTACACCTTC.

V usage is TRBV19 and J usage is TRBJ1-2; TRBD1 matches at 7 bases. This CDR3 comprises 13 residues. Germline V gives CDR1 LNHDA, CDR2 SQIVND (reference sequence). V was clipped by 7 bases and J by 7 bases; unmatched bases: 9. The CDR3 is CASTPDRIGGYTF. CDR3 coding DNA: TGTGCCAGTACCCCGGACAGGATTGGTGGCTACACCTTC.

The chain combines TRBV9 with TRBJ1-3; D not resolved. Germline V CDR1 and CDR2: SGDLS, YYNGEE. V lost 0 bases, J lost 0 bases, and 7 bases lay in between. CDR3 length: 15 amino acids. The CDR3 region is CASSVGKSSGNTIYF. The CDR3, as DNA: TGTGCCAGCAGCGTAGGTAAATCCTCTGGAAACACCATATATTTT.

This rearrangement joins TRBV7-2 to TRBJ1-2; weak D call: TRBD1 (6 bases). The CDR3 runs 18 residues. V lost 3 bases and J 10 bases, leaving 30 bases between the germline ends. Germline V gene data show CDR1 as SGHTA and CDR2 as FQGNSA. CDR3 DNA sequence: TGTGCCAGCAGCTTCAATAAGGGGGGGTACAAGATTAATTCTTACTACACCTTC. Translation: CASSFNKGGYKINSYYTF.

The chain joins TRBV18 to TRBJ1-2; 10 bases fit TRBD1. This CDR3 has 16 amino acids. V was clipped by 0 bases and J by 8 bases; unmatched bases: 9. Germline values: CDR1 KGHSH, CDR2 LQKENI. The CDR3 here is CASSPPGQGNREGYTF. CDR3 sequence (DNA): TGTGCCAGCTCACCACCGGGACAGGGGAATCGAGAAGGCTACACCTTC.

This clone occurred once. V is TRBV6-6 and J is TRBJ1-1, with D unresolved. V was cut by 6 bases and J by 4 bases, with 12 bases left in between. Germline CDR1 and CDR2: MNHNY and SVGAGI (reference sequence). The CDR3 has 13 residues. The CDR3 reads CASSVRQGTEAFF. CDR3 DNA sequence: TGTGCCAGCAGCGTCCGGCAAGGCACTGAAGCTTTCTTT.

The chain links TRBV7-6 to TRBJ1-1; 7 bases match TRBD1. There are 15 residues in the CDR3. The V gene's germline CDR1 is SGHVS and CDR2 FNYEAQ. After removal of 5 bases from V and 2 bases from J, the junction contained 8 bases not matched to a gene. The CDR3 is CASSPLGQDNTEAFF. The DNA for the CDR3 is TGTGCCAGCAGCCCCTTAGGACAGGATAACACTGAAGCTTTCTTT.